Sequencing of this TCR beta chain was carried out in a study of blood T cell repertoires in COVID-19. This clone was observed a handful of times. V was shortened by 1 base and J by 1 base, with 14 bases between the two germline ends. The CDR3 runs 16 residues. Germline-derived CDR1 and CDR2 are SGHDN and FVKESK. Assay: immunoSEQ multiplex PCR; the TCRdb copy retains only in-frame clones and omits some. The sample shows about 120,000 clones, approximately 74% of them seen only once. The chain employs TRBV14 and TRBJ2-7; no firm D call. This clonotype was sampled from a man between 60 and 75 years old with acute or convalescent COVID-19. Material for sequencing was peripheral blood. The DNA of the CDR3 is TGTGCCAGCAGCCAAGTGGCTCGTTCCCGTTCCTACGAGCAGTACTTC. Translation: CASSQVARSRSYEQYF.